This T cell receptor beta chain came from a study of stem cell transplantation in POMP-related autoinflammatory disease. Study background: The study hypothesized thymoproteasome defects skew the TRB repertoire via impaired CD8+ selection. Pre-transplant patients had naive-skewed CD4+ T cells and few CD8+ T cells. Regarding the study as a whole: In patients with PRAID, every analyzed T-cell subset tended to show lower diversity and higher clonality. Patients with PRAID showed a restricted number of unique TRB V-J gene pairings.

The table came from immunoSEQ multiplex PCR; TCRdb's copy has only in-frame clones and leaves some out. The sample gives some 8,300 clones, 80% to 95% of which show up once; roughly 2.6% is in the top ten. PRAID featured immunodeficiency plus autoinflammation. A remark on this clone: Its antigen remains unknown.

Material: CD8+ T cells from PBMCs, obtained before stem cell transplantation. This clonotype was obtained from a human donor with POMP-related autoinflammation and immune dysregulation (PRAID).

CDR3: CASSLEGQTTQYF. The CDR3 DNA follows: TGTGCCAGCAGCTTGGAGGGGCAGACGACCCAGTACTTC. This sequence joins TRBV5-6 and TRBJ2-5, with D possibly matching TRBD1 (5 bases). V was cut by 0 bases and J by 7 bases, with 10 bases left in between. The CDR3 length is 13 residues. CDR1 is SGHDT, CDR2 YYEEEE, per germline.